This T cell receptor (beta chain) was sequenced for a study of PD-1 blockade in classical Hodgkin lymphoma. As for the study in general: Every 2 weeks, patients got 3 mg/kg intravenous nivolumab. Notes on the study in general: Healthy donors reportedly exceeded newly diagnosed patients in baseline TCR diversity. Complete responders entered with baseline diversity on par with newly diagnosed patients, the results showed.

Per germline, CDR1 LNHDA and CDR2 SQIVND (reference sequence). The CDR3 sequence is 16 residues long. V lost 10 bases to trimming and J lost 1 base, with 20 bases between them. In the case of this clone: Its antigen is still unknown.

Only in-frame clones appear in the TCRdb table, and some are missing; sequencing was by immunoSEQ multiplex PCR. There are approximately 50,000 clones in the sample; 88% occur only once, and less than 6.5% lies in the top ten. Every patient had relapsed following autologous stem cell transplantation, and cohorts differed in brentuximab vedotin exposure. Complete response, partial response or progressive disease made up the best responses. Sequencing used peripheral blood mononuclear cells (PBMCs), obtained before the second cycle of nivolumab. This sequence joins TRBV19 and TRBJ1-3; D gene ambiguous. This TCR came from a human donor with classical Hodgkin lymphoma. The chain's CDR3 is CATLGPRSSSGNTIYF. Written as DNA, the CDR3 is TGTGCCACCCTAGGGCCCAGATCTTCTTCTGGAAACACCATATATTTT.